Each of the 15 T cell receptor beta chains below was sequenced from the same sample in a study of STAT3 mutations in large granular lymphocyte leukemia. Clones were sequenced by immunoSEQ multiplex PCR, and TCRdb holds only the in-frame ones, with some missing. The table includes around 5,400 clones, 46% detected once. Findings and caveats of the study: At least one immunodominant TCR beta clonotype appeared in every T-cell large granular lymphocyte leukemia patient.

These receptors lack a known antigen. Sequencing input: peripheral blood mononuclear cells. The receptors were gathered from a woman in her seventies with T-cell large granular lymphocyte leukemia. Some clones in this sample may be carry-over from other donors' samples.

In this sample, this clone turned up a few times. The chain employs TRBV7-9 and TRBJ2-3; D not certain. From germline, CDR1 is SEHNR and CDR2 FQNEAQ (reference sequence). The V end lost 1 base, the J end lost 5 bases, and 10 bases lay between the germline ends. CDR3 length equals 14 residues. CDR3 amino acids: CASSLDLVGDTQYF. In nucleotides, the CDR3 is TGTGCCAGCAGCTTAGATCTAGTTGGAGATACGCAGTATTTT.

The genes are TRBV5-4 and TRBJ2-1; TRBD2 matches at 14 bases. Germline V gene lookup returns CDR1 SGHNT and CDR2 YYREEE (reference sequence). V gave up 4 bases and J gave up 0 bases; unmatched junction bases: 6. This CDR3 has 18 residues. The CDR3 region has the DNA TGTGCCAGCAGCGGTGGACTAGCGGGAGGCGGCTCCTACAATGAGCAGTTCTTC. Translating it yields CASSGGLAGGGSYNEQFF.

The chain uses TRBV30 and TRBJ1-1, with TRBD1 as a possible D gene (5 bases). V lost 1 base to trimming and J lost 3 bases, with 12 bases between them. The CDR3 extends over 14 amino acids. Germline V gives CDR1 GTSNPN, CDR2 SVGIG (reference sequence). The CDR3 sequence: CAWSDRQYYTEAFF. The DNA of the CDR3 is TGTGCCTGGAGTGACCGACAGTACTACACTGAAGCTTTCTTT.

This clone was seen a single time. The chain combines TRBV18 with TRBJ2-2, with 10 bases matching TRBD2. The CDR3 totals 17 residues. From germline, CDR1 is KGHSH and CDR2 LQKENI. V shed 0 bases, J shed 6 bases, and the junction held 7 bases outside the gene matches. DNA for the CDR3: TGTGCCAGCTCACCACCGCGAGCGGGAGGGCCCTCCGGGGAGCTGTTTTTT. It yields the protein CASSPPRAGGPSGELFF.

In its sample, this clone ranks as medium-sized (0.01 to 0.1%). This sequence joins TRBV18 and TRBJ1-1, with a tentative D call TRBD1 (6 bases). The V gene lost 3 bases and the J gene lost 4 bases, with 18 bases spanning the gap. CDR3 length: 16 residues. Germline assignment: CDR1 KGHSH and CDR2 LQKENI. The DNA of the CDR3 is TGTGCCAGCTCACCGAATCCAGCAGGGGACGGCACTGAAGCTTTCTTT. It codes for CASSPNPAGDGTEAFF.

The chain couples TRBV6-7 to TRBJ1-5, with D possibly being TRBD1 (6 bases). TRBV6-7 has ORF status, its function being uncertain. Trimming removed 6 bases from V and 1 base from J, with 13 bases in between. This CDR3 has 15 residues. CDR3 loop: CASRNRGASNQPQHF. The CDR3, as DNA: TGTGCCAGCAGAAATCGGGGGGCAAGCAATCAGCCCCAGCATTTT.

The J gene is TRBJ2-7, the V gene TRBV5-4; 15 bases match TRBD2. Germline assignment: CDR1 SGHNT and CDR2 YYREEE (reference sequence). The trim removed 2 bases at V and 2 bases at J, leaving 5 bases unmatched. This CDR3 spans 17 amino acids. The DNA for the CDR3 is TGTGCCAGCAGCTTTGGACTAGCGGGAGGGGGGGCCTACGAGCAGTACTTC. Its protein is CASSFGLAGGGAYEQYF.

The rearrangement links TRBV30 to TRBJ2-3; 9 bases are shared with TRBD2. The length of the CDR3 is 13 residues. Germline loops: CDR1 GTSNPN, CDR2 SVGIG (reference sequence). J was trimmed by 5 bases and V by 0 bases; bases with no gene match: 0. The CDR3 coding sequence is TGTGCCTGGAGTGTACTAGCGGGAGATACGCAGTATTTT. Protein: CAWSVLAGDTQYF.

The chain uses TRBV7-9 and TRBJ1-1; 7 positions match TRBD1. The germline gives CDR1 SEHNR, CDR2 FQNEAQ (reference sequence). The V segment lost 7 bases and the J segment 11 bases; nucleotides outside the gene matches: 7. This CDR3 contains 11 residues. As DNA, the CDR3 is TGTGCCAGCACCACGACAGGGTGGGCTTTCTTT. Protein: CASTTTGWAFF.

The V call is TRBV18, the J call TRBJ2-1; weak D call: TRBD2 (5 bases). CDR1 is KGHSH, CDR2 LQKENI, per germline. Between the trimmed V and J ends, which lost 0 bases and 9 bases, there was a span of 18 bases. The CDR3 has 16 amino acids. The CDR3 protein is CASSPPGLEGRGEQFF. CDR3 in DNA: TGTGCCAGCTCACCACCAGGACTGGAAGGAAGAGGTGAGCAGTTCTTC.

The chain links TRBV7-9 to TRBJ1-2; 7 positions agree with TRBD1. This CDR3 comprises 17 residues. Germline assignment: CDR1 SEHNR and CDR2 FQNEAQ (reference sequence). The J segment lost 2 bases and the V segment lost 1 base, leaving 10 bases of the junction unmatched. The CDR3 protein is CASSLGVGTDENYGYTF. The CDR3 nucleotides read TGTGCCAGCAGCTTAGGGGTCGGGACAGACGAAAACTATGGCTACACCTTC.

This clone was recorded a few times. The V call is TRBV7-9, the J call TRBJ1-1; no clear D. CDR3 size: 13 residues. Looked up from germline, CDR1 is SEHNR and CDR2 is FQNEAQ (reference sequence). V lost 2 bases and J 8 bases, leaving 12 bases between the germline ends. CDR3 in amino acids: CASSLSGETEAFF. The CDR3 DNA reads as TGTGCCAGCAGCTTAAGCGGAGAAACAGAAGCTTTCTTT.

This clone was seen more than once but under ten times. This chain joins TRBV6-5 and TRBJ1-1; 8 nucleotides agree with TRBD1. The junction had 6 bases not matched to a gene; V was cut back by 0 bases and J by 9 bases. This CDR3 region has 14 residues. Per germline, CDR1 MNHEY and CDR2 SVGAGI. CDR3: CASSYSLGQEKAFF. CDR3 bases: TGTGCCAGCAGTTACTCTTTGGGACAGGAAAAAGCTTTCTTT.

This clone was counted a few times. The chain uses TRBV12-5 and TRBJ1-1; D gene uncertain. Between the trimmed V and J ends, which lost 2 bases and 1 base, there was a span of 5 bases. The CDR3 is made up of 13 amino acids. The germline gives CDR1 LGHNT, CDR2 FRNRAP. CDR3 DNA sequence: TGTGCTAGTGGTTTGTTTCGGAACACTGAAGCTTTCTTT. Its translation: CASGLFRNTEAFF.

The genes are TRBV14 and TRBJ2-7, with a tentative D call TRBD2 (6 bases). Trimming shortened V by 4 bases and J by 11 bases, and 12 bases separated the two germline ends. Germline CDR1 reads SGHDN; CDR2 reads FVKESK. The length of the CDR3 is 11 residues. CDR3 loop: CASSPGVREYF. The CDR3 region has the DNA TGTGCCAGCAGCCCGGGGGTTCGGGAGTACTTC.